Each of the 9 T cell receptor beta chains below was sequenced from the same sample in a study of CD4 and CD8 cells across lung adenocarcinoma regions. MiXCR, run by TCRdb on the PCR reads, gives a single entry per CDR3 protein. Of approximately 9,600 distinct CDR3 sequences detected, 35% to 50% appear once; the ten largest clones hold 18%. The sequenced sample was CD4+ T cells from the margin of a lung tumor. Every receptor here comes from a female donor with lung adenocarcinoma. The CD4 and CD8 labels of this study may be unreliable.

The gene calls are TRBV6-1 and TRBJ1-5; D remains ambiguous. Germline V gene sequence: CDR1 MNHNS, CDR2 SASEGT. The CDR3 covers 13 residues. V was clipped by 2 bases and J by 4 bases, with 6 bases between them. CDR3 amino acids: CASSEQPNQPQHF. The DNA of the CDR3 is TGTGCCAGCAGTGAACAGCCGAATCAGCCCCAGCATTTT.

This clonotype is medium-sized (0.01 to 0.1%) within its sample. The V gene is TRBV6-1, the J gene TRBJ1-6; maybe TRBD1 (5 bases). This CDR3 comprises 15 residues. Between the trimmed V and J ends, which lost 2 bases and 7 bases, there was a span of 12 bases. CDR1 and CDR2 from the germline V gene are MNHNS and SASEGT. The CDR3 coding sequence is TGTGCCAGCAGTGAACAGGGCATTCGGAATTCACCCCTCCACTTT. Its translation: CASSEQGIRNSPLHF.

This chain connects TRBV6-1 to TRBJ2-1; TRBD2 might be the D (7 bases). CDR3 length equals 15 residues. The V gene lost 3 bases and the J gene lost 10 bases, with 19 bases spanning the gap. Germline V CDR1 and CDR2: MNHNS, SASEGT. CDR3 bases: TGTGCCAGCAGTGAGATGGGGGGGGCTTCCTACGAGCAGTTCTTC. This encodes CASSEMGGASYEQFF.

This clonotype was counted at least ten times. This chain uses TRBV7-2 with TRBJ2-1; no clear D gene. The germline CDR1 and CDR2 sequences are SGHTA and FQGNSA. The CDR3 length is 11 residues. V was pared by 6 bases and J by 4 bases, with 4 bases between. CDR3 sequence: CASRNYNEQFF. In DNA form, the CDR3 reads TGTGCCAGCAGGAATTACAATGAGCAGTTCTTC.

The V and J genes are TRBV27 and TRBJ2-1, with a tentative D call TRBD2 (5 bases). The CDR3 is 14 residues long. Germline V gives CDR1 MNHEY, CDR2 SMNVEV (reference sequence). V shed 0 bases and J shed 9 bases, with 12 bases lying between them. The CDR3 coding sequence is TGTGCCAGCAGTTTATCCGGACTGGCACGTGAGCAGTTCTTC. Amino acid sequence: CASSLSGLAREQFF.

CDR3 nucleotide sequence: TGTGCCAGCAGTTTTTCCCGGGGTATGCTTACCCAGTACTTC. Protein product: CASSFSRGMLTQYF. V is TRBV27 and J is TRBJ2-1, with a possible D match to TRBD2 (5 bases). The end of the DNA is better explained by TRBJ2-5, so the J call may be wrong. Germline assignment: CDR1 MNHEY and CDR2 SMNVEV (reference sequence). CDR3 size: 14 residues.

In its sample, this clonotype was seen many times. V and J are TRBV6-1 and TRBJ2-6; 11 bases map to TRBD1. Germline V CDR1 and CDR2: MNHNS, SASEGT. This CDR3 has 18 amino acids. V lost 6 bases to trimming and J lost 0 bases; unmatched junction nucleotides: 7. Written as DNA, the CDR3 is TGTGCCAGCAGCCAAGGGACAGGGGGATCCTCTGGGGCCAACGTCCTGACTTTC. Translation gives CASSQGTGGSSGANVLTF.

The chain recombines TRBV6-1 with TRBJ2-1; 7 nucleotides align to TRBD1. The DNA end is more similar to TRBJ2-7, so the J call may be wrong. The CDR3 is 16 residues long. Germline V gene data show CDR1 as MNHNS and CDR2 as SASEGT. CDR3 nucleotides: TGTGCCAGCAGTGACACCTCCGGGACAGCATACAATGAGCAGTACTTC. Translated: CASSDTSGTAYNEQYF.

The chain employs TRBV27 and TRBJ2-1; possible D gene TRBD1, 5 bases. Judging by the DNA end, TRBJ2-7 fits better; the J call may be wrong. The CDR3 is 15 residues long. CDR1 is MNHEY, CDR2 SMNVEV, per germline (reference sequence). Written as DNA, the CDR3 is TGTGCCAGCAGTTCTATCGACAGATTCTACAATGAGCAGTACTTC. This gives the protein CASSSIDRFYNEQYF.